Below, one T cell receptor (beta chain) is given with its context. This clone's antigen is unknown. The input lacks base qualities; no much larger clone sits a single base away. This entry comes from a study of a mutant IDH1 vaccine in newly diagnosed glioma (dated by TCRdb to the early 2020s). The study in broad terms: Of the approximately 33 treated patients, approximately 62% were male and around 40% were female, and a mean age of roughly 37 years was recorded. Prior to enrollment, standard therapy consisting of radiotherapy alone, temozolomide alone, or radiochemotherapy with temozolomide had been administered to patients, with the combination being received by most patients. For exploratory analyses, 25 to 30 treated patients had longitudinal TCRB deep sequencing done wherever samples were available. Six visits were used for peripheral blood collection: V03 (baseline), V05, V07, V10, V12 and V13. Points the paper makes about the study in general: Pseudoprogression seemed to be unrelated to changes in the top peripheral T cell clonotypes found by TCRB sequencing. It was noted by the authors that analyses of patient blood samples could not be reproduced owing to sample limitations. Availability determined which PBMC samples were chosen for TCRB deep sequencing. Vaccine-induced immune responses across multiple MHC alleles were detected in over 85% of patients.

The time point label, read with the paper, signifies: baseline, week 1 (first vaccination visit). Per the publication, the treatment or condition label means: pre-vaccination baseline after standard-of-care therapy. The donors had newly diagnosed IDH1-mutant astrocytomas of WHO grade 3 or 4 that showed loss of nuclear ATRX. The samples were drawn from NOA16, a multicentre, single-arm, open-label phase I trial in Germany that tested a mutant IDH1 peptide vaccine in humans for the first time. Visit V03 blood draws served as the baseline sample for immunogenicity testing. Genomic DNA for TCRB sequencing was extracted from EDTA blood using the DNeasy Blood and Tissue Kit. The germline V gene provides CDR1 SNHLY and CDR2 FYNNEI. The V and J ends are trimmed by 2 bases and 5 bases, leaving 3 bases between them. The CDR3 contains 11 residues, cysteine and phenylalanine counted. CDR3 DNA only is kept here, 33 bases in frame from base 1.

Library construction relied on the immunoSEQ multiplex PCR assay. The hsTCRB Kit was used according to the manufacturer's protocol to amplify rearranged TCR beta chain sequences. Sequencing of TCRB libraries was carried out on an Illumina MiSeq. The study's own analysis went as follows. The kit vendor's proprietary platform handled demultiplexing, trimming and gene mapping. TCRdb re-hosts the immuneACCESS table, in-frame sequences only. Its copies lack some clones; in the studies checked, an unresolved V gene accounts for under half of them, and the cause for the rest is not known. D and trimming come from the DNA, and the V and J calls and clone size come from that table. The sample table records tens of thousands of clones; under 90% of these occur just once. The ten most abundant clones make up roughly 7.1% of the sample.

The source was PBMCs, collected from a glioma patient treated with radiotherapy, temozolomide or both. The chain links TRBV2 with TRBJ2-5; no confident D gene assignment can be made. The clonotype comes from a woman in her fifties or sixties with glioma. The CDR3 amino acid sequence is: CASSESETQYF. The DNA reads as follows: TGTGCCAGCAGTGAATCGGAGACCCAGTACTTC.